The sequence of this T cell receptor (beta chain) was determined in a study of blood T cell repertoires in COVID-19. Study-level background: PBMCs, B-cell-depleted T cells, or T cells provided the cDNA or gDNA that made up the material.

V lost 1 base and J 7 bases, leaving 16 bases between the germline ends. Germline-derived CDR1 and CDR2 are LGHDT and YNNKEL (reference sequence). This CDR3 is 15 amino acids long. Produced via immunoSEQ multiplex PCR; TCRdb's table is partial and in-frame only. This sample has about half a million clones, with 80% to 90% found just once. This study enrolled people aged roughly 18 to 90 from approximately 24 US geographic areas. The sample taken for sequencing was PBMCs or T cells enriched from blood (not recorded which). The TCR comes from a woman in her sixties or seventies who had recovered from COVID-19. The V call is TRBV3-1 (or the pseudogene TRBV3-2), the J call TRBJ1-1; D is ambiguous. The CDR3 region is CASSQGVAGGYEAFF. In nucleotides, the CDR3 is TGTGCCAGCAGCCAAGGAGTAGCAGGAGGATATGAAGCTTTCTTT.